This TCR beta chain stems from a study of control samples from healthy donors and cancer patients. The data were produced by immunoSEQ multiplex PCR, yet TCRdb's version contains in-frame clones alone and is incomplete. Of roughly 100,000 clones detected, 83% appear once; the ten largest clones hold approximately 13%. Germline V gives CDR1 MGHRA, CDR2 YSYEKL. V lost 6 bases, J lost 2 bases, and 13 bases lay in between. CDR3 size: 15 residues. The TCR originated in a woman aged 45 to 65 in good health. The sample taken for sequencing was blood. The V gene is TRBV4-1, the J gene TRBJ1-4; tentative D call: TRBD1 (6 bases). The CDR3 DNA sequence: TGCGCCAGCAGAACGAGGGGGGCCACTAATGAAAAACTGTTTTTT. This gives the protein CASRTRGATNEKLFF.